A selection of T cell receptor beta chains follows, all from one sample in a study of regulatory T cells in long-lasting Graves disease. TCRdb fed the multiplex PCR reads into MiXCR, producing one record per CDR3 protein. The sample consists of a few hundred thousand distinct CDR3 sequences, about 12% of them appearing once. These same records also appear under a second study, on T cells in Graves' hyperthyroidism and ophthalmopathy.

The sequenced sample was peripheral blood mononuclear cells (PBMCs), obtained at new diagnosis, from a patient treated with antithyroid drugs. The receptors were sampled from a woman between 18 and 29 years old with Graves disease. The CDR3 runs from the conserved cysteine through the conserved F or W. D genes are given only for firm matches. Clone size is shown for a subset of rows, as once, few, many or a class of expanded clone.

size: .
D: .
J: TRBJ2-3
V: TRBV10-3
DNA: TGTGCCATCAGGCTTGAAAAAATCACAGATACGCAGTATTTT
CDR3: CAIRLEKITDTQYF

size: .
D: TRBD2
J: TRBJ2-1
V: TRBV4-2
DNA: TGTGCCAGCAGCCAAGAGCAGCTAGCGGGGAGGGTCAATGAGCAGTTCTTC
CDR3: CASSQEQLAGRVNEQFF

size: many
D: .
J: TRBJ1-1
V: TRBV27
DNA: TGTGCCAGCAGTTTATCCTCCAGGGCTGAAGCTTTCTTT
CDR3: CASSLSSRAEAFF

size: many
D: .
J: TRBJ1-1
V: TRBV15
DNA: TGTGCCACCAGCAGAGGGACCGGCACTGAAGCTTTCTTT
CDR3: CATSRGTGTEAFF

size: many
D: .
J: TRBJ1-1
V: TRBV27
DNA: TGTGCCAGCAGTTTCAGTTCAGCGAACACTGAAGCTTTCTTT
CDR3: CASSFSSANTEAFF

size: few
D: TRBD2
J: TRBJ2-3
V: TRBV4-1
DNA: TGCGCCAGCAGCCAAGATCCCCTGACTAGCGGGGGATCCACAGATACGCAGTATTTT
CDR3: CASSQDPLTSGGSTDTQYF

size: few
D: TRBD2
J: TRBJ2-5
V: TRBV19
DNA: TGTGCCAGTAGTTATAGCGGGAGTGAGACCCAGTACTTC
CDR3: CASSYSGSETQYF

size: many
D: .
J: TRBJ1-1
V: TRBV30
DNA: TGTGCCTGGAGTGCCCTGGGGGTAGGCACTGAAGCTTTCTTT
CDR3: CAWSALGVGTEAFF

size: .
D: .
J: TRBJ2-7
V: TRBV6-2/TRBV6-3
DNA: TGTGCCAGCAGTCACGGAGACTTAAAGAGCGGCGAGCAGTACTTC
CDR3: CASSHGDLKSGEQYF

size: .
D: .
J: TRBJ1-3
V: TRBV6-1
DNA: TGTGCCAGCAGTGAACAGGGTCTTCGTCGGTTGGACTCTGGAAACACCATATATTTT
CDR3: CASSEQGLRRLDSGNTIYF

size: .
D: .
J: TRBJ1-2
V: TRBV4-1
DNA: TGCGCCAGCAGCCAAGAAGGAGTGGTGCGTAATCGGGCCTTC
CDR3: CASSQEGVVRNRAF

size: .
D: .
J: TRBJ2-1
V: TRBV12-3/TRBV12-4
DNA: TGTGCCAGCAGTTTAGGGTCTAGCGAAGGCAATGAGCAGTTCTTC
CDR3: CASSLGSSEGNEQFF

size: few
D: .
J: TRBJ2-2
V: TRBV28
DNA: TGTGCCAGCAGTTTAGGTGGAGGGTACGGGGAGCTGTTTTTT
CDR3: CASSLGGGYGELFF

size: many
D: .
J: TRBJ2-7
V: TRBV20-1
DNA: TGCAGTGCTAGGGGTAGAAGCGAGCAGTACTTC
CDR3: CSARGRSEQYF

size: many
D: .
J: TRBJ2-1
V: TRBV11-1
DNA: TGTGCCAGCAGCCAGGGCTACAATGAGCAGTTCTTC
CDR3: CASSQGYNEQFF

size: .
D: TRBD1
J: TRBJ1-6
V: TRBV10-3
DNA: TGTGCCATCAGAGACAGGGATTCACCCCTCCACTTT
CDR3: CAIRDRDSPLHF

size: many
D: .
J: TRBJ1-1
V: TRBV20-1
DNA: TGCAGTGCTCGTTCAGGGGAGGGTGAAGCTTTCTTT
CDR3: CSARSGEGEAFF

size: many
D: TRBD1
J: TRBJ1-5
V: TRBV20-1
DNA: TGCAGTGCTATATTGCACTCACAGGGGAGACCTTCCCAGGGCAATCAGCCCCAGCATTTT
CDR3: CSAILHSQGRPSQGNQPQHF

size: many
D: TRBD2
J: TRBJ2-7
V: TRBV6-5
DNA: TGTGCCAGCAGTTCCCTCCGGGGGGGAAGCGGCGAGCAGTACTTC
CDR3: CASSSLRGGSGEQYF

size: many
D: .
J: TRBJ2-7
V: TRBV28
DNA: TGTGCCAGCAGTTTAGTCAGGCAGGGAAGGACCACCCTTTCCTCCTACGAGCAGTACTTC
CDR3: CASSLVRQGRTTLSSYEQYF

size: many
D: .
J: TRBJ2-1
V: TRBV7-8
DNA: TGTGCCAGCAGCTTAGCACAGACGTACAATGAGCAGTTCTTC
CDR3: CASSLAQTYNEQFF